This T cell receptor (beta chain) was obtained from a study of Ad26.COV2.S vaccination and SARS-CoV-2 variants. Background on the study: Donor joined the COV1001 Ad26.COV2.S trial arm.

The sample's treatment: some 19 received Ad26.COV2.S at low or high dose, single or two shots; roughly 5 received placebo; per-sample allocation not given. Specimens were obtained on day 63 following the first vaccine or placebo injection. An adult aged 18-55 years in Boston served as the donor. Built on an Ad26 vector, the vaccine expressed Wuhan-strain SARS-CoV-2 spike. J gave up 3 bases and V 8 bases, and 3 bases lay outside the gene matches. The V gene's germline CDR1 is SQVTM and CDR2 ANQGSEA. The CDR3 extends over 12 amino acids. Measured with immunoSEQ multiplex PCR; TCRdb has only the in-frame clones, and not every one. The sample gives approximately 420,000 clones, 88% of which show up once; more than 3% is in the top ten.

The TCR was taken from a person aged 18 to 59 who received the Ad26.COV2.S COVID-19 vaccine or a placebo. The sequences come from peripheral blood, collected in a trial of Ad26.COV2.S vaccine versus placebo. The gene calls are TRBV29-1 and TRBJ2-1; 8 positions match TRBD2. CDR3 loop: CSSGGDYNEQFF. The CDR3 coding sequence is TGCAGCTCCGGGGGGGACTACAATGAGCAGTTCTTC.